This T cell receptor (beta chain) was sequenced during a study of OX40 agonist ivuxolimab in advanced cancers. Across the whole study: Dosing consisted of intravenous ivuxolimab at 0.01 to 10 mg/kg every 2 weeks.

The CDR3 covers 17 residues. Unmatched junction bases numbered 4, after V lost 4 bases and J lost 1 base. Germline CDR1 ENHRY, CDR2 SYGVKD. Data came from immunoSEQ multiplex PCR; TCRdb stores just in-frame clones and leaves some out. The table includes approximately 69,000 clones, 65% to 90% detected once. Study-level findings and limits: Clonal expansion among partial responders at 0.1-3.0 mg/kg ranked near the lowest.

To note about this clone: Its antigen is unidentified.

This clonotype was obtained from an adult with an advanced solid tumor such as melanoma, head and neck, liver or kidney cancer. This material consisted of CD4+ or CD8+ T cells sorted from blood, taken in a trial of the OX40 agonist ivuxolimab. The chain recombines TRBV10-3 with TRBJ2-7; 16 bases match TRBD2. In nucleotides, the CDR3 is TGTGCCATCAGTGGGGGGACTAGCGGGAGGGCGTCCTACGAGCAGTACTTC. Translation: CAISGGTSGRASYEQYF.